This TCR beta chain was captured in a study of glioma-infiltrating T cells. This CDR3 is built from 13 residues. Germline V gives CDR1 SEHNR, CDR2 FQNEAQ (reference sequence). V lost 6 bases to trimming and J lost 2 bases, with 11 bases between them. Study-level findings and limits: Gliomas, especially low-grade, showed above-expected tissue-blood divergence; non-neoplastic patients showed below.

This clonotype has a count of ten or more. The antigen remains unidentified. Using RNA template, CDR3s of TCR alpha and beta were amplified with iRepertoire arm-PCR. TCRdb redid the calling of the multiplex PCR reads with MiXCR, one entry per CDR3 protein. The sample lists approximately 110,000 distinct CDR3 sequences, less than 30% seen once, with under 45% in the top ten. This TCR derives from a human donor with low-grade glioma or glioblastoma, undergoing nonglioma brain surgery, or in good health (not recorded which). Sequencing was performed on glioma tissue, nonneoplastic brain tissue, or PBMCs (not recorded which). The chain carries TRBV7-9 and TRBJ2-7, with D unclear. The chain's CDR3 is CASSRDGTYEQYF. The CDR3 bases are TGTGCCAGCAGTCGAGACGGAACCTACGAGCAGTACTTC.